This T cell receptor beta chain was sequenced during a study of T-cell reconstitution after alpha-beta-depleted transplantation in children (dated by TCRdb to between 2015 and 2016). With respect to the entire study: Using TCR repertoire profiling, the study followed T-cell immune reconstitution in a quantitative way in children after TCRalphabeta/CD19-depleted allogeneic hematopoietic cell transplantation.

Preparation of the library involved PCR. The run used an Illumina HiSeq 2500. TCR library preparation used molecular barcoding, with unique molecular identifiers applied to normalize quantification of the TCRbeta repertoire. TCRdb reworked the public reads: Q25 trimming with fastp, MiXCR clone assembly, productive beta chains retained. Identical CDR3 proteins give one entry, which carries the most common genes and DNA. The sample includes about 400,000 distinct CDR3 sequences, with about a fifth observed a single time. 3% to 4% of the sample belongs to the ten largest clones. As regards this clonotype: The clone's antigen remains unknown. One base away there is no much larger clone; base qualities are not given.

Inclusive of the bounding cysteine and phenylalanine, the CDR3 is 13 residues long. Only CDR3 DNA remains: 39 bases, in frame from the first base. The junction shows trimming of 3 bases on V and 3 bases on J, plus 8 bases between the germline ends. CDR1 and CDR2 are drawn from the germline V gene (reference sequence): LNHDA, SQIVND. The sample in question was PBMCs from the stem cell graft donor, obtained from the stem cell graft. This clonotype was sampled from a human donor who donated a stem cell graft to a child with acute myeloid leukemia. The chain employs TRBV19 and TRBJ1-2; the D segment could be TRBD1, given 6 matching bases. The nucleotide sequence reads TGTGCCAGTAGTATGCGGACAGACTATGGCTACACCTTC. This sequence encodes CASSMRTDYGYTF.